A selection of T cell receptor beta chains follows, all from one sample in a study of shared clonotypes between healthy human individuals. Assay: immunoSEQ multiplex PCR; the TCRdb copy retains only in-frame clones and omits some. Here the sample spans about 1 million clones, approximately 72% being singletons. What was sequenced was memory CD4+ T cells sorted from blood. The receptors come from a man younger than 30 in good health. The CDR3 runs from the conserved cysteine through the conserved F or W. The D gene is left open where the match is weak. A clone size is listed for some rows: how often the clone was seen (once, few, many), or a class if it is expanded.

size,J,D,V,DNA,CDR3
-,TRBJ2-5,TRBD2,TRBV2,TGTGCCAGCAGCCGACTAGCGGGACAAGAGACCCAGTACTTC,CASSRLAGQETQYF
many,TRBJ1-1,-,TRBV9,TGTGCCAGCAGTCGGGACACTGAAGCTTTCTTT,CASSRDTEAFF
-,TRBJ2-1,-,TRBV19,TGTGCCAGTAGTCCCTTAGGGGTCAATGAGCAGTTCTTC,CASSPLGVNEQFF
once,TRBJ2-4,TRBD2,TRBV4-1,TGCGCCAGCAGCCAAGGACTAGCGGGGGGGCGAGCCAAAAACATTCAGTACTTC,CASSQGLAGGRAKNIQYF
few,TRBJ2-3,TRBD1,TRBV10-1,TGCGCCAGCAGTTACCTCCGGGACAGGGGAATAGATACGCAGTATTTT,CASSYLRDRGIDTQYF
-,TRBJ2-5,-,TRBV5-4,TGTGCCAGCAGCTTGGATCTTGGGACGCAAGAGACCCAGTACTTC,CASSLDLGTQETQYF
-,TRBJ1-6,-,TRBV2,TGTGCCAGCAGGATCTATACGCCAGGAAGGGATTCACCCCTCCACTTT,CASRIYTPGRDSPLHF
-,TRBJ1-1,-,TRBV6-1,TGTGCCAGCAGTGAACTGGGACCGTTGAACACTGAAGCTTTCTTT,CASSELGPLNTEAFF
once,TRBJ1-1,-,TRBV6-5,TGTGCCAGCAGTTATGGGGGAGGCCTGAACACTGAAGCTTTCTTT,CASSYGGGLNTEAFF
-,TRBJ1-2,-,TRBV20-1,TGCAGTGCTAGAAGGGGCTATGGCTACACCTTC,CSARRGYGYTF
-,TRBJ2-7,TRBD1,TRBV28,TGTGCCAGCAGGCAGACAGGGGTACCGACCTACGAGCAGTACTTC,CASRQTGVPTYEQYF
-,TRBJ2-7,TRBD2,TRBV7-2,TGTGCCAGCAGCCTTTCGGAGCGGGGGGCGAGCGAGCAGTACTTC,CASSLSERGASEQYF
-,TRBJ2-5,TRBD2,TRBV11-3,TGTGCCAGCAGCTTAGAAAAGGCTAGCGGGGGGGTGGAGACCCAGTACTTC,CASSLEKASGGVETQYF
-,TRBJ2-1,-,TRBV15,TGTGCCACCAGGACTAGACAGACCCACAATGAGCAGTTCTTC,CATRTRQTHNEQFF
-,TRBJ1-1,TRBD1,TRBV28,TGTGCCAGCAGTTTATTGCAGGGGGCCAACTCTGAAGCTTTCTTT,CASSLLQGANSEAFF
-,TRBJ2-7,TRBD2,TRBV11-2,TGTGCCAGCAGCTTCGGGACTAGCGGTTACTACGAGCAGTACTTC,CASSFGTSGYYEQYF
few,TRBJ1-5,TRBD1,TRBV6-5,TGTGCCAGCAGTTACAGACAGGGCAAAAATCAGCCCCAGCATTTT,CASSYRQGKNQPQHF
-,TRBJ2-5,TRBD2,TRBV7-9,TGTGCCAGCAGCTTAGCCGCGGGAGGGGGCCAAGAGACCCAGTACTTC,CASSLAAGGGQETQYF
-,TRBJ2-5,TRBD2,TRBV5-1,TGCGCCAGCAGCTTTAGCGGGAGTTCCGGGGAGACCCAGTACTTC,CASSFSGSSGETQYF
few,TRBJ2-5,-,TRBV5-8,TGTGCCAGCAGCTTTAGCTGGGGAGAGACCCAGTACTTC,CASSFSWGETQYF
few,TRBJ1-5,-,TRBV30,TGTGCCTGGAGTGCTAAGAGCAATCAGCCCCAGCATTTT,CAWSAKSNQPQHF
-,TRBJ2-7,-,TRBV7-2,TGTGCCAGCAGCAAAAGCGACTCCTACGAGCAGTACTTC,CASSKSDSYEQYF
-,TRBJ2-2,TRBD1,TRBV9,TGTGCCAGCAGTGGTCCTCGACAGGGGACCGGGGAGCTGTTTTTT,CASSGPRQGTGELFF
-,TRBJ2-1,-,TRBV7-9,TGTGCCAGCAGCCCAAATTGGGGTAGCGTATACAATGAGCAGTTCTTC,CASSPNWGSVYNEQFF
few,TRBJ1-5,-,TRBV11-2,TGTGCCAGCAGCTTAGATGGGGGCCGGGATCAGCCCCAGCATTTT,CASSLDGGRDQPQHF
-,TRBJ1-2,TRBD1,TRBV28,TGTGCCAGCAGTTCCACCGGGACAGGGTTAAGAGGCTATGGCTACACCTTC,CASSSTGTGLRGYGYTF
-,TRBJ2-1,TRBD2,TRBV4-3,TGCGCCAGCAGCCAAGGGGGAGGGTCCCACTACAATGAGCAGTTCTTC,CASSQGGGSHYNEQFF
once,TRBJ2-2,TRBD2,TRBV9,TGTGCCAGCAGCGTAGCAGCGGGGACGCCAGACACCGGGGAGCTGTTTTTT,CASSVAAGTPDTGELFF
-,TRBJ1-3,-,TRBV14,TGTGCCAGCAGCCGCGTACAGGGAACCCTGTCTGGAAACACCATATATTTT,CASSRVQGTLSGNTIYF
-,TRBJ2-7,-,TRBV27,TGTGCCAGCAGTTTATCTGGGACCCTACCCTACGAGCAGTACTTC,CASSLSGTLPYEQYF
-,TRBJ2-4,TRBD1,TRBV27,TGTGCCAGCAGCCCGTCGACAGGGTACATTCAGTACTTC,CASSPSTGYIQYF
-,TRBJ1-5,-,TRBV7-9,TGTGCCAGCAGCTTAGAGTGGGGGGCCAGGGACAGCAATCAGCCCCAGCATTTT,CASSLEWGARDSNQPQHF
-,TRBJ2-7,TRBD1,TRBV5-1,TGCGCCAGCAGCTCATTACCACCGGGACAGGGGTACGAGCAGTACTTC,CASSSLPPGQGYEQYF
-,TRBJ1-6,-,TRBV30,TGTGCCTGGAGTAAGGGCAAAAACTATTCACCCCTCCACTTT,CAWSKGKNYSPLHF
-,TRBJ1-2,TRBD1,TRBV27,TGTGCCAGCAGTTTAAAAGCCCCCCGACAGGGGAGTGCGTTAATCGTCTATCAGTTC,CASSLKAPRQGSALIVYQF
few,TRBJ1-6,-,TRBV2,TGTGCCAGCATAGGGGGAACAGGGAATTCACCCCTCCACTTT,CASIGGTGNSPLHF
-,TRBJ2-5,-,TRBV13,TGTGCCAGCAGCATAGGTCCCACGCACCAAGAGACCCAGTACTTC,CASSIGPTHQETQYF
-,TRBJ2-7,TRBD1,TRBV5-6,TGTGCCAGCAGCTTGGGAGGGACAGGGAACACCTACGAGCAGTACTTC,CASSLGGTGNTYEQYF
-,TRBJ2-7,-,TRBV19,TGTGCCAGTAGTCGGGATTCAGTTTCACCAATCTACGAGCAGTACTTC,CASSRDSVSPIYEQYF
-,TRBJ2-3,-,TRBV7-2,TGTGCCAGCAGCTTTATTTCCGATACGCAGTATTTT,CASSFISDTQYF
few,TRBJ2-1,TRBD1,TRBV6-1,TGTGCCAGCAGATCTAACAGGGGAGAAGATGAGCAGTTCTTC,CASRSNRGEDEQFF